Given below is one TCR beta chain in context. This sample is drawn from a study of OX40 agonist ivuxolimab in advanced cancers. Method: immunoSEQ multiplex PCR; TCRdb's copy keeps in-frame clones and lacks some. Found here are approximately 57,000 clones, 80% to 90% of them singletons; the top ten hold 3% to 3.5%. The V gene lost 4 bases and the J gene lost 4 bases, with 15 bases spanning the gap. The germline gives CDR1 SGHRS, CDR2 YFSETQ. The CDR3 has 15 amino acids. The V gene is TRBV5-1, the J gene TRBJ1-3; no clear D gene. This sequence was found in an adult with an advanced solid tumor such as melanoma, head and neck, liver or kidney cancer. This material consisted of CD4+ or CD8+ T cells sorted from blood, taken in a trial of the OX40 agonist ivuxolimab. CDR3 protein: CASSQTGPRGNTIYF. DNA of the CDR3: TGCGCCAGCAGCCAGACCGGACCCCGAGGAAACACCATATATTTT.